The present TCR beta chain was sequenced within a study of OX40 agonist ivuxolimab in advanced cancers. On the study more broadly: Those enrolled were roughly 80% male, with a mean age of approximately 60 years and ages from 23 to 79. Three individuals attained partial responses, comprising one hepatocellular carcinoma case and two cutaneous melanoma cases.

Sequenced by immunoSEQ multiplex PCR; TCRdb stores in-frame clones only, minus some. The sample records around 84,000 clones, under 95% being singletons. This clone was counted only a few times. Antigen: not known. Germline loops: CDR1 MRHNA, CDR2 SNTAGT. The CDR3 totals 15 residues. V dropped 2 bases and J dropped 4 bases, with 12 bases sitting between them. Notes on the study in general: In the 0.1 to 3.0 mg/kg range, CD4+ and CD8+ blood T cells had expanded clonally by week 6.

The sequence came from an adult with an advanced solid tumor such as melanoma, head and neck, liver or kidney cancer. The J gene is TRBJ1-5, the V gene TRBV6-4; TRBD1 is a possible D gene (5 bases). This sample comprised CD4+ or CD8+ T cells sorted from blood, obtained in a trial of the OX40 agonist ivuxolimab. CDR3 residues: CASSDEGWWNQPQHF. The CDR3 DNA reads TGTGCCAGCAGTGACGAGGGGTGGTGGAATCAGCCCCAGCATTTT.